This T cell receptor (beta chain) was identified in a study of T cell responses to AZD1222 COVID-19 vaccine. This clone was observed once. Antigen unknown. Study-level points and caveats: With two AZD1222 doses given, Spike-specific TCR breadth and depth both rose. Sampling that yielded the repertoires occurred only after the peak T cell response.

Repertoires were generated with immunoSEQ multiplex PCR, while TCRdb's copy carries only in-frame clones and drops some. The sample shows 90,000 to 150,000 clones, 87% of them seen only once. CDR1 is SQVTM, CDR2 ANQGSEA, per germline. The CDR3 length is 12 residues. Trimming took off 5 bases at V and 6 bases at J, with 11 bases between the two ends. This rearrangement joins TRBV29-1 to TRBJ2-1; tentatively, D is TRBD1 (7 bases). The source material was peripheral blood, sampled on day 0 of AZD1222 vaccination. This receptor was obtained from an adult in good health. CDR3 residues: CSVRRGPNEQFF. CDR3 sequence (DNA): TGCAGCGTTAGGAGGGGGCCCAATGAGCAGTTCTTC.